This T cell receptor beta chain was recorded in a study of graft-versus-host responses after intestinal transplantation. Study-wide results and limits: GvH clones were identified in recipient marrow, with some first appearing in ileum or blood.

Some clones are missing from TCRdb's copy, which holds only in-frame ones; the method was immunoSEQ multiplex PCR. The table lists tens of thousands of clones, about 88% of them singletons, with over 4% in the top ten. In regard to this clone: Antigen: not known.

Deletions cut 2 bases from V and 5 bases from J, with 7 bases between. The V gene's germline CDR1 is SGHAT and CDR2 FQNNGV. This CDR3 contains 12 residues. This chain joins TRBV11-2 and TRBJ2-7; weak D call: TRBD1 (5 bases). The TCR was taken from a human patient who received an intestinal transplant, so some T cells may come from the graft donor. Sequences were derived from PBMCs, sampled roughly ten weeks after intestinal transplantation. CDR3 in DNA: TGTGCCAGCAGCTTAAGCAGGGACGAGCAGTACTTC. Translation: CASSLSRDEQYF. The whole variable domain, filled in from reference TRBV11-2 and TRBJ2-7, reads EAGVAQSPRYKIIEKRQSVAFWCNPISGHATLYWYQQILGQGPKLLIQFQNNGVVDDSQLPKDRFSAERLKGVDSTLKIQPAKLEDSAVYLCASSLSRDEQYFGPGTRLTVT.